The 5 T cell receptor beta chains reported below all come from one sample, sequenced in a study of STAT3 mutations in large granular lymphocyte leukemia. These TCRs are of unknown antigen specificity. TCRdb's copy holds only in-frame clones and misses some; the assay was immunoSEQ multiplex PCR. The repertoire includes around 5,700 clones, around four fifths of them detected once, and 84% sits in the top ten. Study results and limitations: At least one immunodominant TCR beta clonotype appeared in every T-cell large granular lymphocyte leukemia patient.

Specimen: peripheral blood mononuclear cells. The source is a man aged 35 to 55 with T-cell large granular lymphocyte leukemia. Some clones in this sample may be carry-over from other donors' samples.

This clone has a handful of counts. The genes are TRBV2 and TRBJ1-2, with D perhaps TRBD1 (5 bases). V lost 6 bases to trimming and J lost 8 bases, with 13 bases between them. The CDR3 covers 12 residues. CDR1 and CDR2 from the germline V gene are SNHLY and FYNNEI. The chain's CDR3 is CASRFGGRGYTF. In DNA form, the CDR3 reads TGTGCCAGCAGGTTTGGGGGACGCGGCTACACCTTC. Combining the CDR3 with reference TRBV2 and TRBJ1-2 gives the whole variable domain EPEVTQTPSHQVTQMGQEVILRCVPISNHLYFYWYRQILGQKVEFLVSFYNNEISEKSEIFDDQFSVERPDGSNFTLKIRSTKLEDSAMYFCASRFGGRGYTFGSGTRLTVV.

This rearrangement joins TRBV28 to TRBJ2-5; 10 positions match TRBD1. V shed 1 base, J shed 2 bases, and the junction held 7 bases outside the gene matches. The germline CDR1 and CDR2 sequences are MDHEN and SYDVKM. The CDR3 totals 17 residues. As DNA, the CDR3 is TGTGCCAGCAGTTTATCAAAGGACAGGGGGATGCAAGAGACCCAGTACTTC. It specifies CASSLSKDRGMQETQYF.

The genes are TRBV5-6 and TRBJ2-7; D gene unclear. The V end was cut by 3 bases, the J end by 7 bases, with 14 bases between. In germline, CDR1 is SGHDT, CDR2 YYEEEE. CDR3 length: 13 residues. CDR3 amino acids: CASSSRAAGEQYF. The CDR3 DNA reads as TGTGCCAGCAGCTCAAGGGCAGCAGGAGAGCAGTACTTC.

There are a few counts of this clone. J is TRBJ1-2 and V is TRBV29-1; D is possibly TRBD1 (5 bases). Germline V CDR1 and CDR2: SQVTM, ANQGSEA. The CDR3 is 15 amino acids. V dropped 4 bases and J dropped 0 bases, with 15 bases sitting between them. The CDR3 sequence is CSVGGVGAPNYGYTF. Written as DNA, the CDR3 is TGCAGCGTTGGAGGGGTTGGGGCGCCTAACTATGGCTACACCTTC.

The chain combines TRBV6-5 with TRBJ1-1; 12 nucleotides align to TRBD1. The V gene end was trimmed by 0 bases and the J gene end by 4 bases; junction bases not matched to a gene: 3. In germline, CDR1 is MNHEY, CDR2 SVGAGI. This CDR3 spans 16 amino acids. CDR3 DNA sequence: TGTGCCAGCAGTTACTCTCCGGGACAGGGGGCCACTGAAGCTTTCTTT. Protein sequence: CASSYSPGQGATEAFF.